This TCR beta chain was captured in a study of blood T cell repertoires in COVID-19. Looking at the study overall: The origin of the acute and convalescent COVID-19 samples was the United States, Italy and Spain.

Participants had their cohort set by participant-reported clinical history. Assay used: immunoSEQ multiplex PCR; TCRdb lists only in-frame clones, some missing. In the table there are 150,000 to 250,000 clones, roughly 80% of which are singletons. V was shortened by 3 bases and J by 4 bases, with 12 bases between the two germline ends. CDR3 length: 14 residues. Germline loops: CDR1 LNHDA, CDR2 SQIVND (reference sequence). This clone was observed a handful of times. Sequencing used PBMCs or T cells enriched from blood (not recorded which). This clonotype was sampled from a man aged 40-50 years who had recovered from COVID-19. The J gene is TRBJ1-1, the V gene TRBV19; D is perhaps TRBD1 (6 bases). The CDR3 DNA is TGTGCCAGTAGTATGGGGGCATTAGGCACTGAAGCTTTCTTT. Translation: CASSMGALGTEAFF.